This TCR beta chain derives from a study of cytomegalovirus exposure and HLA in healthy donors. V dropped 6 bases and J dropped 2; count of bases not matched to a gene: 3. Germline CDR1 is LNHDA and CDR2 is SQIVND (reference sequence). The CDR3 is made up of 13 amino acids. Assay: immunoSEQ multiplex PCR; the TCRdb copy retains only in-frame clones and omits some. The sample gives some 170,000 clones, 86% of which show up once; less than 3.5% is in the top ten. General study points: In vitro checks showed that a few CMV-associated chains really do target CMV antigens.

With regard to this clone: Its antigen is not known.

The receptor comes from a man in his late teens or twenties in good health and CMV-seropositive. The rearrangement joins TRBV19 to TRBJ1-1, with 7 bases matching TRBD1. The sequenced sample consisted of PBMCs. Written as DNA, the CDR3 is TGTGCCAGTAGCAGGGACAGCAACACTGAAGCTTTCTTT. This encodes CASSRDSNTEAFF.